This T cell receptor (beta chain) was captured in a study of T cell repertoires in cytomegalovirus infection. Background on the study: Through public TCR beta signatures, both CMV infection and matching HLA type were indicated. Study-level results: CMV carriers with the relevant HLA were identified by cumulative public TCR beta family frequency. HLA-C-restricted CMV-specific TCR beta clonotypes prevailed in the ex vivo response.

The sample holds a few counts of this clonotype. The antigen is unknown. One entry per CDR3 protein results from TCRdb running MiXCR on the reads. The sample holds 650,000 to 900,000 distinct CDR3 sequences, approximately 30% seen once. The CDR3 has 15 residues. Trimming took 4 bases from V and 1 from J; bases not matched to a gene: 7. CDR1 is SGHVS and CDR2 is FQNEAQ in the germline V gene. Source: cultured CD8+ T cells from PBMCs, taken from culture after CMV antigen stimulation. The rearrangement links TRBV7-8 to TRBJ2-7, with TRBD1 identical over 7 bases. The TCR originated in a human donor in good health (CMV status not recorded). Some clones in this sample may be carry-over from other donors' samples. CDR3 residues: CASSYTGTVSYEQYF. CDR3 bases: TGTGCCAGCAGCTATACCGGGACAGTGTCCTACGAGCAGTACTTC.